This TCR beta chain was identified in a study of blood T cell repertoires in COVID-19. Across the whole study: Whether acute or convalescent, the COVID-19 samples came from the United States, Italy and Spain. From T cells, B-cell-depleted T cells, or PBMCs came the material, which was cDNA or gDNA.

Original data processing: Reference gene primer amplification in the assay estimated nucleated cell counts. TCRdb's table, derived via immunoSEQ multiplex PCR, lists solely in-frame clones and lacks some. The V and J calls and clone size were taken over from that table, and D and trimming were inferred from the DNA. The sample yields tens of thousands of clones, around nine tenths seen once. J gave up 6 bases and V 0 bases, and 11 bases lay outside the gene matches. CDR1 is MNHEY, CDR2 SMNVEV, per germline (reference sequence). The CDR3 covers 16 residues. The gene calls are TRBV27 and TRBJ2-7; 7 bases are a match to TRBD2. Sequenced: peripheral blood. This receptor was identified in a human donor with active COVID-19. The donor label of this sample is uncertain. CDR3 sequence reads: CASSLSFGLGGPEQYF. In DNA form, the CDR3 reads TGTGCCAGCAGTTTATCGTTCGGACTAGGAGGGCCCGAGCAGTACTTC.